This T cell receptor (beta chain) derives from a study of OX40 agonist ivuxolimab in advanced cancers. The wider study: Head and neck, renal cell, melanoma or hepatocellular carcinoma were the cancers that dose-escalation patients had. Therapy given before enrollment (anti-PD-1, anti-PD-L1 or anti-CTLA-4) was allowed, and over 35% had some. Points from the study as a whole: Among T cells, CD8+ cells averaged more expanded clones than CD4+ cells.

The CDR3 totals 12 residues. CDR1 is GTSNPN and CDR2 is SVGIG in the germline V gene (reference sequence). The germline V and J ends were trimmed by 8 bases and 1 base, with 12 bases remaining between them. A note on this clone: Its target is unknown.

Some clones are missing from TCRdb's copy, which holds only in-frame ones; the method was immunoSEQ multiplex PCR. The profile shows around 62,000 clones, 89% of them singletons. J is TRBJ2-7 and V is TRBV30, with D perhaps TRBD1 or TRBD2 (5 bases each). The sample here was CD4+ or CD8+ T cells sorted from blood, taken in a trial of the OX40 agonist ivuxolimab. The clonotype originates from an adult with an advanced solid tumor such as melanoma, head and neck, liver or kidney cancer. CDR3 sequence: CAGGWVSYEQYF. In DNA form, the CDR3 reads TGTGCCGGGGGTTGGGTTTCCTACGAGCAGTACTTC.